The 23 T cell receptor beta chains reported below all come from one sample, sequenced in a study of OX40 agonist ivuxolimab in advanced cancers. Profiled with immunoSEQ multiplex PCR; TCRdb holds only in-frame clones, not every one. The sample holds around 47,000 clones; more than 80% are singletons and the top ten take roughly 15%. The material sequenced was CD4+ or CD8+ T cells sorted from blood, taken in a trial of the OX40 agonist ivuxolimab. These receptors all stem from an adult with an advanced solid tumor such as melanoma, head and neck, liver or kidney cancer.

J is TRBJ1-3 and V is TRBV19; D uncertain. V gave up 7 bases and J gave up 0 bases, with 13 bases separating them. CDR1 is LNHDA, CDR2 SQIVND, per germline (reference sequence). This CDR3 contains 15 residues. For the CDR3, the DNA is TGTGCCAGTAAAGAGTCGGTCTTCTCTGGAAACACCATATATTTT. Translation gives CASKESVFSGNTIYF. Variable domain in full (rest from reference TRBV19 and TRBJ1-3): DGGITQSPKYLFRKEGQNVTLSCEQNLNHDAMYWYRQDPGQGLRLIYYSQIVNDFQKGDIAEGYSVSREKKESFPLTVTSAQKNPTAFYLCASKESVFSGNTIYFGEGSWLTVV.

V gene TRBV13 combines with J gene TRBJ2-1; no definite D call. CDR3 length: 12 residues. V gave up 7 bases and J gave up 4 bases, with 8 bases separating them. CDR1 is PRHDT and CDR2 is FYEKMQ in the germline V gene (reference sequence). The CDR3 DNA follows: TGTGCCAGCATGAACGAGTACAATGAGCAGTTCTTC. Amino acid sequence: CASMNEYNEQFF.

The chain has TRBV5-1 and TRBJ2-5, with D possibly called TRBD1 or TRBD2 (5 bases each). Per germline, CDR1 SGHRS and CDR2 YFSETQ. The V end was cut by 1 base, the J end by 3 bases, with 7 bases between. This CDR3 has 13 amino acids. CDR3 nucleotide sequence: TGCGCCAGCAGCTTGATGGGGGAAGAGACCCAGTACTTC. Its protein product is CASSLMGEETQYF.

This chain joins TRBV7-3 and TRBJ2-1; 11 nucleotides match TRBD2. The CDR3 is 16 residues long. The V gene end was trimmed by 4 bases and the J gene end by 2 bases; junction bases not matched to a gene: 4. Germline V gene lookup returns CDR1 SGHTA and CDR2 FQGTGA. The CDR3 coding sequence is TGTGCCAGCAGCTCGATAGCGGGGGGGACCTACAATGAGCAGTTCTTC. It translates to CASSSIAGGTYNEQFF.

V and J are TRBV7-9 and TRBJ2-7; 10 nucleotides line up with TRBD2. Germline lookup yields CDR1 SEHNR and CDR2 FQNEAQ (reference sequence). This CDR3 contains 15 residues. Losses at the gene ends were 1 base for V and 3 bases for J; bases not matched to a gene: 3. The CDR3 DNA is TGTGCCAGCAGCTTAGGACTAGCGGGCGTCTACGAGCAGTACTTC. It is translated as CASSLGLAGVYEQYF.

V is TRBV7-3 and J is TRBJ1-1, with D unresolved. The CDR3 is 13 residues long. CDR1 is SGHTA and CDR2 is FQGTGA in the germline V gene. V was trimmed by 1 base and J by 3 bases, leaving 6 bases between them. CDR3 region: CASSLRVDTEAFF. As DNA, the CDR3 is TGTGCCAGCAGCTTAAGGGTGGACACTGAAGCTTTCTTT.

This rearrangement joins TRBV7-8 to TRBJ2-3; D perhaps matches TRBD1 (6 bases). V lost 7 bases, J lost 1 base, and 15 bases lay in between. The CDR3 sequence is 15 residues long. Germline CDR1 SGHVS, CDR2 FQNEAQ. The CDR3 spells CASTPRGEGTDTQYF. The CDR3 DNA reads TGTGCCAGCACCCCCAGGGGCGAGGGCACAGATACGCAGTATTTT.

The chain recombines TRBV5-6 with TRBJ2-3, with D tentatively TRBD1 or TRBD2 (5 bases each). The V end was cut by 0 bases, the J end by 6 bases, with 11 bases between. This CDR3 contains 14 residues. CDR1 and CDR2 from the germline V gene are SGHDT and YYEEEE. CDR3 sequence (DNA): TGTGCCAGCAGCTTGGCCCCTTGGGACGATACGCAGTATTTT. Protein product: CASSLAPWDDTQYF.

The chain links TRBV6-5 to TRBJ2-7; 8 nucleotides agree with TRBD2. CDR3 length: 15 residues. Germline CDR1 MNHEY, CDR2 SVGAGI. With 3 bases clipped from V and 4 bases from J, the junction kept 8 bases outside the gene matches. CDR3 in amino acids: CASSYSGTYVYEQYF. The CDR3 nucleotides read TGTGCCAGCAGTTATAGCGGGACCTATGTTTACGAGCAGTACTTC.

By its share, this clone is medium-sized. The V call is TRBV11-2, the J call TRBJ1-2; D not resolved. Trimming pared 4 bases from V and 8 bases from J, leaving 14 bases between. The CDR3 contains 13 residues. Germline assignment: CDR1 SGHAT and CDR2 FQNNGV. CDR3 region: CASSSWEVNGYTF. CDR3 DNA sequence: TGTGCCAGCAGCTCATGGGAGGTAAACGGCTACACCTTC.

The chain combines TRBV6-1 with TRBJ2-2, with D maybe TRBD1 (6 bases). Germline CDR1 MNHNS, CDR2 SASEGT. The CDR3 is 18 residues long. Trimming removed 3 bases from V and 4 bases from J, with 21 bases in between. The CDR3 loop reads CASSDEETGRGITGELFF. The CDR3, as DNA: TGTGCCAGCAGTGATGAGGAGACGGGCAGGGGAATCACCGGGGAGCTGTTTTTT.

This sequence joins TRBV7-8 and TRBJ2-2; no definite D call. Between the trimmed V and J ends, which lost 7 bases and 8 bases, there was a span of 17 bases. CDR1 SGHVS and CDR2 FQNEAQ come from the germline V gene. This CDR3 is built from 14 residues. This CDR3 is CASIEVPLLGELFF. The CDR3 DNA sequence: TGTGCCAGCATAGAGGTCCCCCTTTTGGGGGAGCTGTTTTTT.

V and J are TRBV29-1 and TRBJ2-6; TRBD2 matches at 7 bases. V shed 6 bases, J shed 0 bases, and the junction held 11 bases outside the gene matches. The CDR3 runs 17 residues. Germline values: CDR1 SQVTM, CDR2 ANQGSEA. The CDR3 DNA sequence: TGCAGCGTCCCTGGGGGGGGAATGCGCTCTGGGGCCAACGTCCTGACTTTC. This sequence encodes CSVPGGGMRSGANVLTF.

On this clone itself: At one end the junction does not follow the germline gene, possibly because of a read error. The same CDR3 arises from other DNA sequences in this sample as well. The rearrangement joins TRBV6-1 to TRBJ2-7; TRBD1 might be the D (6 bases). Germline CDR1 reads MNHNS; CDR2 reads SASEGT. This CDR3 has 15 amino acids. In DNA form, the CDR3 reads TGTGCCAGCAGCGAAGGGCAGGGGCCTTCCTACGAGCAGTACTTC. It translates to CASSEGQGPSYEQYF.

The chain has TRBV9 and TRBJ2-7, with TRBD1 matching 9 bases. Germline lookup yields CDR1 SGDLS and CDR2 YYNGEE. V lost 3 bases to trimming and J lost 7 bases; unmatched junction nucleotides: 8. The CDR3 runs 14 residues. The chain's CDR3 is CASSATGGSGEQYF. CDR3 DNA sequence: TGTGCCAGCAGCGCGACAGGGGGTTCGGGAGAGCAGTACTTC.

Comment on this clone: One junction end disagrees with the germline gene, perhaps due to a read error. This chain joins TRBV7-9 and TRBJ2-1, with TRBD2 identical over 10 bases. Germline CDR1 reads SEHNR; CDR2 reads FQNEAQ (reference sequence). CDR3 length: 13 residues. The CDR3 is CASSLAGVFEQFF. CDR3 nucleotides: TGTGCCAGCAGCCTAGCGGGAGTTTTTGAGCAGTTCTTC.

The chain employs TRBV29-1 and TRBJ2-3, with TRBD2 matching 8 bases. CDR3 length: 19 amino acids. V lost 0 bases, J lost 1 base, and 15 bases stayed unmatched. The germline V gene encodes CDR1 SQVTM and CDR2 ANQGSEA. The CDR3 DNA follows: TGCAGCGTTGAAGAAATACAAAGTGATGGGACTAGTCGCACAGATACGCAGTATTTT. It encodes CSVEEIQSDGTSRTDTQYF.

The V and J genes are TRBV5-5 and TRBJ2-7, with D uncertain. CDR1 is SGHKS and CDR2 is YYEKEE in the germline V gene (reference sequence). The germline V and J ends were trimmed by 4 bases and 3 bases, with 8 bases remaining between them. The CDR3 covers 12 residues. CDR3 coding DNA: TGTGCCAGCAGCCCCAACAGCTACGAGCAGTACTTC. Translation: CASSPNSYEQYF.

This chain links TRBV2 with TRBJ1-1; TRBD1 matches 7 bases. Germline CDR1 is SNHLY and CDR2 is FYNNEI. V lost 0 bases and J lost 7; bases outside the gene matches: 5. The CDR3 covers 14 residues. In nucleotides, the CDR3 is TGTGCCAGCAGTGAAGCTGGGACAGAAAGTGAAGCTTTCTTT. Amino acids: CASSEAGTESEAFF.

The chain carries TRBV28 and TRBJ1-5; D perhaps matches TRBD1 (6 bases). Germline V gene data show CDR1 as MDHEN and CDR2 as SYDVKM. The V gene lost 4 bases and the J gene lost 7 bases, with 17 bases spanning the gap. This CDR3 contains 15 residues. CDR3 sequence (DNA): TGTGCCAGCAGTTCGACGTTCAGGGGTGGCCAGCCCCAGCATTTT. Translating gives CASSSTFRGGQPQHF.

The chain combines TRBV27 with TRBJ2-7, with 8 bases that match TRBD2. This CDR3 region has 15 residues. CDR1 is MNHEY, CDR2 SMNVEV, per germline (reference sequence). The ends lost 2 bases at V and 6 bases at J; junction bases unmatched: 9. CDR3 amino acids: CASSLVAGPNFEQYF. DNA for the CDR3: TGTGCCAGCAGTTTAGTAGCGGGACCCAACTTCGAGCAGTACTTC.

This chain uses TRBV7-6 with TRBJ1-1; 11 bases are shared with TRBD1. The germline gives CDR1 SGHVS, CDR2 FNYEAQ. The J segment lost 7 bases and the V segment lost 8 bases, leaving 6 bases of the junction unmatched. The CDR3 runs 13 residues. CDR3 sequence reads: CASLPGTGGEAFF. CDR3 coding DNA: TGTGCCAGCCTTCCCGGGACAGGGGGTGAAGCTTTCTTT.

This sequence joins TRBV7-3 and TRBJ1-1; 11 bases match TRBD1. Per germline, CDR1 SGHTA and CDR2 FQGTGA. The V segment lost 5 bases and the J segment 0 bases; nucleotides outside the gene matches: 5. The CDR3 runs to 16 residues. The CDR3 coding sequence is TGTGCCAGCAGCCCCGGACAGGGGGCTCTGAACACTGAAGCTTTCTTT. Its translation is CASSPGQGALNTEAFF.